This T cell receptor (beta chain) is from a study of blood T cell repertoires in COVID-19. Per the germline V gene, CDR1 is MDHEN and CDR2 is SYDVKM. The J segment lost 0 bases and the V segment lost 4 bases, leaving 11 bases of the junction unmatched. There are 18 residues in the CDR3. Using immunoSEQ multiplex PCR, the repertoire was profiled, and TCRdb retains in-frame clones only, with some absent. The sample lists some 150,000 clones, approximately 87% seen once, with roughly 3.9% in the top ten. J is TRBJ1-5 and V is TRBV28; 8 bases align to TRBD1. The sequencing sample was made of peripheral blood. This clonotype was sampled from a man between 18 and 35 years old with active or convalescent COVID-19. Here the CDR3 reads CASSSPGQAQNSNQPQHF. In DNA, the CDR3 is TGTGCCAGCAGTTCTCCGGGACAGGCCCAAAATAGCAATCAGCCCCAGCATTTT.